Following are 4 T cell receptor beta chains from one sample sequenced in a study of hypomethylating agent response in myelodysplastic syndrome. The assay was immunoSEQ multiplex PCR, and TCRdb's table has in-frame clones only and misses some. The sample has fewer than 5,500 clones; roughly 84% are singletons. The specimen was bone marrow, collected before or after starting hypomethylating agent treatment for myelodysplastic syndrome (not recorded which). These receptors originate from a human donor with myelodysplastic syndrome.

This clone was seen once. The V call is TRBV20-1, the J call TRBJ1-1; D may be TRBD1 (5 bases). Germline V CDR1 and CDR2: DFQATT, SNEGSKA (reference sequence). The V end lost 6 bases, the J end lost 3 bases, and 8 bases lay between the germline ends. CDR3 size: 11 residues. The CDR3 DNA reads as TGCAGTGCCTTGGGGGACACTGAAGCTTTCTTT. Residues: CSALGDTEAFF.

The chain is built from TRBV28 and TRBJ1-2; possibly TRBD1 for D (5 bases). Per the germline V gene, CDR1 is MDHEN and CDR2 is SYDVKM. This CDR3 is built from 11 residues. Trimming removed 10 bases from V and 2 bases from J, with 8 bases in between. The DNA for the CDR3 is TGTGCCACAAAGGGGAACTATGGCTACACCTTC. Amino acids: CATKGNYGYTF.

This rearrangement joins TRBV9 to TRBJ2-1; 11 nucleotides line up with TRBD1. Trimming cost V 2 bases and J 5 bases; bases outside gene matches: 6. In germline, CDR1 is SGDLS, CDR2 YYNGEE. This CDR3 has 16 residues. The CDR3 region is CASSVHRDRGNNEQFF. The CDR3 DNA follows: TGTGCCAGCAGCGTTCACCGGGACAGGGGGAACAATGAGCAGTTCTTC.

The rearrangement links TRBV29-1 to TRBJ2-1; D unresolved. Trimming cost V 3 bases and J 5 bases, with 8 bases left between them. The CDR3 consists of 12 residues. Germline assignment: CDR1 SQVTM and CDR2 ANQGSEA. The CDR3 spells CSVDPQNNEQFF. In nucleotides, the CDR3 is TGCAGCGTTGACCCACAAAACAATGAGCAGTTCTTC.